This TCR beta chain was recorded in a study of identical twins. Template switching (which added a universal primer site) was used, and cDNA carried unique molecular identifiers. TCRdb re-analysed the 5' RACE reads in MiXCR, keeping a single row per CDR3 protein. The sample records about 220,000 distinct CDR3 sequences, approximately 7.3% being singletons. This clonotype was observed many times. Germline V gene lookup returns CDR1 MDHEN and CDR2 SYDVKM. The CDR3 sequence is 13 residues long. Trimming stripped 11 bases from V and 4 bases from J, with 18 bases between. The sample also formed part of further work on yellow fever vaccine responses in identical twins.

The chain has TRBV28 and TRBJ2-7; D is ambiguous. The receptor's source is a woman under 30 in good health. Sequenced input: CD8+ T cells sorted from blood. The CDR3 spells CAGAKSSRYEQYF. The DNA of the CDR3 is TGTGCCGGCGCGAAATCATCGAGATACGAGCAGTACTTC.